This TCR beta chain was sequenced in a study of T cells in Graves' hyperthyroidism and ophthalmopathy. Uncontrolled infection, other autoimmune disease, pregnancy or lactation disqualified patients from enrolment. Diagnosing involved the use of clinical symptoms, serum thyroxine and TRAb, thyroid ultrasound and orbital computed tomography. The CDR3 regions of TCR beta were amplified from RNA transcripts. The TCR CDR3 was amplified in a first-round RT-PCR using the HTBI primer set. MiXCR, run by TCRdb on the multiplex PCR reads, gives a single entry per CDR3 protein. In the table there are over 700,000 distinct CDR3 sequences, approximately 19% of which are singletons. The V gene's germline CDR1 is DFQATT and CDR2 SNEGSKA (reference sequence). V shed 3 bases and J 5 bases; nucleotides not matched to a gene: 9. CDR3 size: 16 residues. This clonotype was found many times.

The chain employs TRBV20-1 and TRBJ2-3, with 12 bases aligning to TRBD2. This receptor was obtained from a woman aged 45-65 years with Graves' hyperthyroidism that later progressed to Graves' ophthalmopathy. The sample consisted of blood. The CDR3 here is CSASSSGGARKDTQYF. The CDR3 region has the DNA TGCAGTGCTAGCTCTAGCGGGGGGGCCAGGAAAGATACGCAGTATTTT.